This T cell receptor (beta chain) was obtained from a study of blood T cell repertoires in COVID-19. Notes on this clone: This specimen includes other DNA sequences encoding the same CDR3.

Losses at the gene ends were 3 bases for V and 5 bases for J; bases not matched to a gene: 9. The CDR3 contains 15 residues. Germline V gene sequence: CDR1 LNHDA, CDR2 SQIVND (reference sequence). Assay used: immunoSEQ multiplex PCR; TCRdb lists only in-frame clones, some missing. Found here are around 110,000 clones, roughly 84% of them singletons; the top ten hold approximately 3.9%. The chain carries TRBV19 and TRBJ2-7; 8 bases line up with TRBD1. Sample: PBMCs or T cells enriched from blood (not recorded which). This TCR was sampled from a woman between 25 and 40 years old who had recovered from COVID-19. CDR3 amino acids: CASSITGTGGNEQYF. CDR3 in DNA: TGTGCCAGTAGTATCACCGGGACAGGTGGAAACGAGCAGTACTTC.